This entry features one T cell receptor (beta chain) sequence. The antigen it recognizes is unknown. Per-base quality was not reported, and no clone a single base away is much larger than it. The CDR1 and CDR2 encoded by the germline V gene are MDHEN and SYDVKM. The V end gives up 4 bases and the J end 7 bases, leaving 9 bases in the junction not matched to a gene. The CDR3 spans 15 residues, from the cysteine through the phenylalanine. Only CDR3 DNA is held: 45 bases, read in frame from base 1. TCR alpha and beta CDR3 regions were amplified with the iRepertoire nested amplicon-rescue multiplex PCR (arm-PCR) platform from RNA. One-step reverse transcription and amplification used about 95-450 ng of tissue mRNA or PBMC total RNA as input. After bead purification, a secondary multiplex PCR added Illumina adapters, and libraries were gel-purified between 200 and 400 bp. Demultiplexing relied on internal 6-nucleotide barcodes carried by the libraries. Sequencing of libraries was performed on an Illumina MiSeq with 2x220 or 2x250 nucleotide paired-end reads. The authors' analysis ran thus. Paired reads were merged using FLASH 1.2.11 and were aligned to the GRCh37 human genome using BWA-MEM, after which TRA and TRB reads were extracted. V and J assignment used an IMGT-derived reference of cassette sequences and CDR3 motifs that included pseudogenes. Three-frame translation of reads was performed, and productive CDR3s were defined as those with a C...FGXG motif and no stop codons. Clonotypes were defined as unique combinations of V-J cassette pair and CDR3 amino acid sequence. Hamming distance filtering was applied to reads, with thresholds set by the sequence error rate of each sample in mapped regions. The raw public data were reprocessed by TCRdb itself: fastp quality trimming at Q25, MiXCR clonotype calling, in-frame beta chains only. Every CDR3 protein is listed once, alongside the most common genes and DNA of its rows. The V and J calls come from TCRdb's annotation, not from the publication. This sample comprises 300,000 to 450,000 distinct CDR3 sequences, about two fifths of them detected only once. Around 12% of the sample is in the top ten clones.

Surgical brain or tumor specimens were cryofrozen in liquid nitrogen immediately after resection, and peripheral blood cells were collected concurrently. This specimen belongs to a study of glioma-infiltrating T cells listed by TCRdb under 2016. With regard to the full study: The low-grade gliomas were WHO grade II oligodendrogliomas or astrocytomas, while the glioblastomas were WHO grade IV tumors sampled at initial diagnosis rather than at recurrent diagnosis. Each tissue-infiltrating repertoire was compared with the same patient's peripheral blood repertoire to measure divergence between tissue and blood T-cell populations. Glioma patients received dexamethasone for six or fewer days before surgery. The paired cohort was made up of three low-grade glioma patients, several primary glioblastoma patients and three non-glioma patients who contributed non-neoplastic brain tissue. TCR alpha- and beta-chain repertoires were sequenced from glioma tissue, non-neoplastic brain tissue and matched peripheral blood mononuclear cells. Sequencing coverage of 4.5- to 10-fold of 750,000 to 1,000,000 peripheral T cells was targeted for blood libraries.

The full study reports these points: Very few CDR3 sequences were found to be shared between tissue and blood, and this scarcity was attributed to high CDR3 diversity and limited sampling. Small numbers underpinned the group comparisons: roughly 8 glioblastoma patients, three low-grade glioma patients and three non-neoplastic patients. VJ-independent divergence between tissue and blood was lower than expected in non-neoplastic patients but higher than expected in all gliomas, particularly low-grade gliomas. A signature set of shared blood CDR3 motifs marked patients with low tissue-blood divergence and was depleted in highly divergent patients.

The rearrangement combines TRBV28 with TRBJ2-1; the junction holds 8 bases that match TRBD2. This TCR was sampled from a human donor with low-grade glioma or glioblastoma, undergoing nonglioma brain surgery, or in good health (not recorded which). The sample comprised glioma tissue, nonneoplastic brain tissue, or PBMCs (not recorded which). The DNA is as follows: TGTGCCAGCAGTTCCCCGGGGGGGGCGGGGAATGAGCAGTTCTTC. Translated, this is CASSSPGGAGNEQFF.